The clone carrying this T cell receptor beta chain was detected many times. The antigen is unknown. The source of the sample is a study of human T cells and chemical hapten exposure. Study as a whole: From small differences in pooled library volume came most of the variation in per-sample TCR yields.

Study observations and caveats: Following DPC sensitization, TCRs present above 1 in 1000 frequency showed no change.

Trimming pared 1 base from V and 1 base from J, leaving 4 bases between. This CDR3 is built from 13 residues. Germline assignment: CDR1 MDHEN and CDR2 SYDVKM. Unique molecular identifiers were attached to individual cDNA molecules during library preparation. Per the authors' pipeline: Sampled TCR counts reached a median of approximately 100,000 per sample, with values ranging from about 20,000 to 700,000. TCRdb analysed the RACE reads with MiXCR anew, one entry per CDR3 protein. TCRdb's processing, not the authors' own work, is the source of the V and J calls. The repertoire holds around 80,000 distinct CDR3 sequences, with around 8.7% as singletons. Time point meaning: healthy volunteer bleed at 6 weeks. Unseparated into fractions, whole blood served as the source from which total RNA was extracted.

The rearrangement links TRBV28 to TRBJ1-1; unclear D gene. The sample comprised whole blood. The origin of this receptor is a male donor in good health. Some clones in this sample may be carry-over from other donors' samples. The CDR3 nucleotides are TGTGCCAGCAGTTTATCCTGGAACACTGAAGCTTTCTTT. Amino acids: CASSLSWNTEAFF.